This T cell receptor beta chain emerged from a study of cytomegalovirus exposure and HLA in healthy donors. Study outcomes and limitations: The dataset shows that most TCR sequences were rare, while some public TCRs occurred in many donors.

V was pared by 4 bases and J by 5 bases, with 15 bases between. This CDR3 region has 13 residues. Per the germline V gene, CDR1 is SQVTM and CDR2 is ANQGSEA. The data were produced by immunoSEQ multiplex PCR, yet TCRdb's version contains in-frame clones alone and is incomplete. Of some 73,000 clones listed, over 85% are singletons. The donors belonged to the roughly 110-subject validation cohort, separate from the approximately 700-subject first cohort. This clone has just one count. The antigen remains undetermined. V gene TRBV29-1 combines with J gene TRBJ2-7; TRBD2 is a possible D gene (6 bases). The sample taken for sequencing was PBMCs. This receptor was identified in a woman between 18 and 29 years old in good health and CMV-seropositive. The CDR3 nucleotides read TGCAGCGTTGTGGCGGGAAGGATTGACGAGCAGTACTTC. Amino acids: CSVVAGRIDEQYF.